Below are 7 T cell receptor beta chains sequenced from a single sample in a study of cytomegalovirus exposure and HLA in healthy donors. A multiplex PCR was run with 60 Vbeta primers and 13 Jbeta primers. Sequenced by immunoSEQ multiplex PCR; TCRdb stores in-frame clones only, minus some. This sample has approximately 150,000 clones; roughly 80% occur once, and the top ten carry over 8%. Input material: PBMCs. The receptors originated from a man aged 18 to 30 in good health and CMV-seropositive.

This chain connects TRBV5-1 to TRBJ2-5; tentatively, D is TRBD1 (5 bases). From germline, CDR1 is SGHRS and CDR2 YFSETQ. Trimming cost V 4 bases and J 2 bases, with 12 bases left between them. This CDR3 has 14 amino acids. CDR3 protein: CASSGAGIQETQYF. In DNA form, the CDR3 reads TGCGCCAGCAGCGGGGCCGGAATACAAGAGACCCAGTACTTC.

The chain has TRBV4-1 and TRBJ1-2; 9 nucleotides align to TRBD1. Germline V gene lookup returns CDR1 MGHRA and CDR2 YSYEKL. The trim removed 1 base at V and 4 bases at J, leaving 10 bases unmatched. This CDR3 has 17 residues. CDR3 amino acids: CASSQAPRQGVPYGYTF. CDR3 in DNA: TGCGCCAGCAGCCAAGCGCCCCGACAGGGGGTGCCCTATGGCTACACCTTC.

The chain uses TRBV9 and TRBJ1-1; 8 nucleotides align to TRBD1. Germline V gene sequence: CDR1 SGDLS, CDR2 YYNGEE. After removal of 1 base from V and 4 bases from J, the junction contained 9 bases not matched to a gene. The CDR3 sequence is 16 residues long. The CDR3 sequence: CASSVSIGQGFTEAFF. DNA of the CDR3: TGTGCCAGCAGCGTATCAATAGGACAGGGTTTCACTGAAGCTTTCTTT.

This clone appeared a single time. The gene calls are TRBV6-5 and TRBJ1-1; D perhaps matches TRBD1 (6 bases). CDR1 is MNHEY and CDR2 is SVGAGI in the germline V gene. Trimming pared 7 bases from V and 3 bases from J, leaving 18 bases between. CDR3 size: 15 residues. Written as DNA, the CDR3 is TGTGCCAGCAATTCCAGGGACGAGGGGGACACTGAAGCTTTCTTT. Its protein product is CASNSRDEGDTEAFF.

As to this clone: The CDR3 does not close with the conserved phenylalanine or tryptophan, likely indicating a read error. The chain combines TRBV15 with TRBJ1-6, with 7 bases aligning to TRBD1. Germline trimming cut 1 base from V and 7 bases from J; bases unmatched to any gene: 1. The CDR3 runs 14 residues. CDR1 LNHNV and CDR2 YYDKDF come from the germline V gene (reference sequence). CDR3 sequence (DNA): TGTGCCACCAGCAGAGGGACAGGCAATTCACCCCTCCACCTT. This encodes CATSRGTGNSPLHL.

The chain recombines TRBV28 with TRBJ1-1; 10 nucleotides match TRBD1. With V trimmed by 6 bases and J by 1 base, 5 bases remained unmatched. This CDR3 comprises 15 residues. Per germline, CDR1 MDHEN and CDR2 SYDVKM. The CDR3 region is CASSTWDRGNTEAFF. The DNA for the CDR3 is TGTGCCAGCAGCACCTGGGACAGGGGGAACACTGAAGCTTTCTTT.

Of note for this clone: In this CDR3 the conserved last residue, phenylalanine or tryptophan, is missing, so a read error is likely. V and J are TRBV2 and TRBJ1-6; D gene ambiguous. V was clipped by 6 bases and J by 3 bases, with 9 bases between them. The germline V gene encodes CDR1 SNHLY and CDR2 FYNNEI. CDR3 length equals 14 residues. The CDR3 DNA is TGTGCCAGCAGCAGCGGCCTCTATAATTCACCCCTCCACCTT. Translation: CASSSGLYNSPLHL.